This T cell receptor beta chain was sequenced in a study of cytotoxic CD8 clonotypes in ibrutinib-treated CLL. About the study: The study included around twelve relapsed/refractory and roughly 16 treatment-naive patients; 17 to 18 had IGHV unmutated disease.

Clones were sequenced by immunoSEQ multiplex PCR, and TCRdb holds only the in-frame ones, with some missing. This repertoire shows about 92,000 clones, 60% to 80% found once; its top ten account for just under 25%. With 2 bases clipped from V and 2 bases from J, the junction kept 4 bases outside the gene matches. This CDR3 region has 15 residues. J is TRBJ2-7 and V is TRBV23-1; 9 nucleotides align to TRBD1. TRBV23-1 belongs to the ORF category, with a function that is uncertain. The specimen comprised PBMCs, sampled after 24 months of ibrutinib treatment. This sequence originates from a human donor with chronic lymphocytic leukemia. The CDR3 loop is CASSQRTGDTYEQYF. In DNA, the CDR3 is TGCGCCAGCAGTCAAAGGACAGGGGACACCTACGAGCAGTACTTC.